This TCR beta chain appears in the sequencing data of a study of T-cell memory formation after mild COVID-19. Study context: Among the donors, TCR clusters were largely specific to each donor.

General study results and limits: Some responding clones appeared in pre-infection memory, suggesting cross-reactive memory joined. Still unconfirmed is whether the second-wave clones peaking on day 37 recognized SARS-CoV-2.

The germline CDR1 and CDR2 sequences are MGHRA and YSYEKL. V was pared by 4 bases and J by 7 bases, with 12 bases of the junction left unmatched. CDR3 length: 17 amino acids. This clonotype has at least ten counts. The antigen is unknown. TCRdb ran MiXCR on the 5' RACE reads and lists one entry per CDR3 protein. The repertoire holds more than 300,000 distinct CDR3 sequences, under 25% seen once, with about 21% in the top ten. The chain is built from TRBV4-1 and TRBJ2-1, with 11 bases identical to TRBD2. The sample consisted of PBMCs or a T cell subset sorted from them (not recorded which). The sequence came from a man in his late teens or twenties who had mild COVID-19 (a few samples of this study predate the infection). Cell type and time point are not known. The CDR3 region is CASSRGGLAALGNEQFF. For the CDR3, the DNA is TGCGCCAGCAGCCGAGGGGGACTAGCGGCCCTAGGTAATGAGCAGTTCTTC.